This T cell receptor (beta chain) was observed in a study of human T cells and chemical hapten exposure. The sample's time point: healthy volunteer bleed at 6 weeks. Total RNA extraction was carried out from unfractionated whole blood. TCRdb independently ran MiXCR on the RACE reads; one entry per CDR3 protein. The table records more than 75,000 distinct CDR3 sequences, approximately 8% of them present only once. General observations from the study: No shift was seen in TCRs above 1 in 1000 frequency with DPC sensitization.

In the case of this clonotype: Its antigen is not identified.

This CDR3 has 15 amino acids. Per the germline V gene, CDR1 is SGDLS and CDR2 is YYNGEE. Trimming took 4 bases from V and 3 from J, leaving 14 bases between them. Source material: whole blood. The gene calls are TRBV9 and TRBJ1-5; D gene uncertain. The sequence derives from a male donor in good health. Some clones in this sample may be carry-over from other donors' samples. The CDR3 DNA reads TGTGCCAGCAGCAACGGAAGTCTAGTCAATCAGCCCCAGCATTTT. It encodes CASSNGSLVNQPQHF.